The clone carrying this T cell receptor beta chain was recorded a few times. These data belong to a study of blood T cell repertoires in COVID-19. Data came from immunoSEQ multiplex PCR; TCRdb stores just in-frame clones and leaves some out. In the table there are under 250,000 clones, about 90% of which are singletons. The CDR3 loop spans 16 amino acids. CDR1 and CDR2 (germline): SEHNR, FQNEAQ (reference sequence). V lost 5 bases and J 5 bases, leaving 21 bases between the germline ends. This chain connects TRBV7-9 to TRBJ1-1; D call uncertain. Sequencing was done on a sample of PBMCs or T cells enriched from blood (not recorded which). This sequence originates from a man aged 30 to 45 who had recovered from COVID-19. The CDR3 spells CASSLGLTGGLTEAFF. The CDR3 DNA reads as TGTGCCAGCAGCCTAGGACTGACGGGAGGGTTGACTGAAGCTTTCTTT.